This record covers a single TCR beta chain. The clone's antigen remains unknown. Base qualities are not at hand, and no much larger clone is one base apart. The data derive from a study of blood T cell repertoires in COVID-19 (dated by TCRdb to the early 2020s). With regard to the full study: Samples covering the acute and convalescent phases of COVID-19 were provided by collaborators in the United States, Italy and Spain. The prospective study material was composed of cDNA or gDNA derived from T cells, B-cell-depleted T cells, or PBMCs. Where available, HLA class I and class II types were obtained from metadata supplied by the sample provider rather than from assay-based typing. Samples came from the ongoing ImmuneRACE study (first 160 participants) plus 1,254 subjects from 6 global collaborators. The dataset comprised deeply sampled blood TCRbeta repertoires from subjects exposed to, actively infected with, or recovered from COVID-19. A de-identified subject ID, COVID-19 status, age in years and sex were almost always included in the sample metadata. The repertoires were released in a freely available public database meant as a resource for research on the immune response to SARS-CoV-2. The investigation overall reported the following: Clinical and demographic metadata were provided uncurated, with the amount varying by source and participant.

Including the terminal cysteine and phenylalanine, the CDR3 comprises 11 residues. Only CDR3 DNA is held: 33 bases, read in frame from base 1. The CDR1 and CDR2 encoded by the germline V gene (reference sequence) are DFQATT and SNEGSKA. V is reduced by 6 bases and J by 4 bases, leaving a spacing of 7 bases between them. In the prospective study, participants were about 18 to 100 years old, resided in about two dozen geographic areas of the United States, and were enrolled through a virtual design. To assign participants to cohorts, the prospective study relied on clinical history that participants themselves reported in a screening survey and a study questionnaire. Recovered participants in ImmuneRACE Cohort 3 were defined as having two consecutive negative NP/OP PCR tests, clearance from a healthcare professional, or resolution of symptoms. In the prospective study, whole blood, serum and a nasopharyngeal or oropharyngeal swab were collected from each participant by mobile phlebotomists. Prospective study participants could optionally give additional blood draws and questionnaires over an approximately 2-month period. Before DNA extraction, prospective study blood samples were shipped either frozen or at room temperature.

TCRbeta CDR3 regions were amplified from genomic DNA by means of the immunoSEQ Assay, a bias-controlled multiplex PCR. In the paper's pipeline: Within the assay, amplification of reference gene primers was used to estimate how many nucleated cells each sample contained. Sequence reads were collapsed and filtered to measure the absolute abundance of every unique TCRbeta CDR3 rearrangement. For each sample, productive Simpson clonality was calculated as the square root of Simpson's diversity index across productive rearrangements. TCRdb retrieved this table from immuneACCESS and kept in-frame rearrangements only. Not all clones are present; in checked studies, unresolved V genes account for under half, and no reason is known for the remainder. That table gives V, J and clone size, and the DNA gave D and trimming. The sample table holds 150,000 to 200,000 clones, of which 80% were seen once. The ten largest clonotypes hold approximately 3% of the sample.

Sequenced sample: PBMCs or T cells enriched from blood (not recorded which). The chain is assembled from TRBV20-1 and TRBJ1-3; there is no confident call for the D gene. This TCR was recovered from a woman aged 55-70 years who had recovered from COVID-19. The DNA reads as follows: TGCAGTGCCCCCAGGGGAAACACCATATATTTT. It translates to CSAPRGNTIYF.